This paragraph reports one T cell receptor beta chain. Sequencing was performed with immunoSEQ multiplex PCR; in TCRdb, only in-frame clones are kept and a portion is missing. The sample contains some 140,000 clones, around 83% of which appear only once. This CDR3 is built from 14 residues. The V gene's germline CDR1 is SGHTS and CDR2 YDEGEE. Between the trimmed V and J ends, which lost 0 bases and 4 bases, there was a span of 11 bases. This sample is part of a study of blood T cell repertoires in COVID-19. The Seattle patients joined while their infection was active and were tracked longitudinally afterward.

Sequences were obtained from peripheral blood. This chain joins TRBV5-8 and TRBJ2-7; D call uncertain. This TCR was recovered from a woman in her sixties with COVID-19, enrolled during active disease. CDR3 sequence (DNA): TGTGCCAGCAGCTTGGGGCAGGCCTTATACGAGCAGTACTTC. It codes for CASSLGQALYEQYF.